This T cell receptor (beta chain) was captured in a study of beta chain features in type 1 diabetes. This clone has only a few counts. The antigen is not known. Overall study results and limits: Patients' naive, central memory and regulatory TCRB repertoires appeared more alike than those of healthy donors. Highly expressing activated T cells could be over-counted with a cDNA template.

With 3 bases removed from V and 3 bases from J, the gap between germline ends came to 14 bases. The CDR3 runs to 15 residues. Per germline, CDR1 LNHDA and CDR2 SQIVND (reference sequence). Isolated RNA was reverse transcribed in full, so expressed TCRB transcripts were sequenced. TCRdb's table, derived via immunoSEQ multiplex PCR, lists solely in-frame clones and lacks some. This sample yields 200,000 to 250,000 clones, of which about a tenth are seen a single time; less than 1.5% belongs to the top ten. Sorted cells reached over 95% purity in every population. Sequenced material: central memory CD4+ T cells from blood. V gene TRBV19 combines with J gene TRBJ2-5, with a weak D call TRBD2 (5 bases). The clonotype comes from a man aged 18 to 29 in good health. The CDR3 loop is CASSMAGGRKETQYF. CDR3 bases: TGTGCCAGTAGTATGGCAGGAGGTCGGAAAGAGACCCAGTACTTC.